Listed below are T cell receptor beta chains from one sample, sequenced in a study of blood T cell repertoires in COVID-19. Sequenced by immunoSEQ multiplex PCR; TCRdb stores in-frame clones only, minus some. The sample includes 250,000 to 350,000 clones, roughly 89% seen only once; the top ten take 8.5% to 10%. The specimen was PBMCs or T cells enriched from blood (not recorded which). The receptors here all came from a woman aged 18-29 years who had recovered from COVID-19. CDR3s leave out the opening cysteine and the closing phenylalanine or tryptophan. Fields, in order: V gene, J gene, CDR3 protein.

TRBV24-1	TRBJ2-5	ATSDTDSPIQETQY
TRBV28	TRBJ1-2	ASRDRGRLINGYT
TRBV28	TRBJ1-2	ASSFQGYGYT
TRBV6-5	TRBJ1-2	ASSQHPNYGYT
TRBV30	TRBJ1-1	AWSVVQGLKGHS
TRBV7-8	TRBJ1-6	ASSLRTGPGDNSPLH
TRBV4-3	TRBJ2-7	ASSQSTYFHYEQY
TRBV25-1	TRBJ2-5	ASSELALGGRVGETQY
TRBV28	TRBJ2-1	ASSFSPVLEQF
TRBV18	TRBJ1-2	ASSRETGSYGYT
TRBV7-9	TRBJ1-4	ASSNSNAEKLF
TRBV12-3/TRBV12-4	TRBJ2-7	ASMEGYSEQY
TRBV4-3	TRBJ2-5	ASSQSVAGGQETQY
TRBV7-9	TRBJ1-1	ASRYTMRDRNTEAF
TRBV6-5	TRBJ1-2	ASRAGANYGYT
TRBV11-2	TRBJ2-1	ASSLAGPYNEQF
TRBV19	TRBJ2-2	ASSIGLAGVGELF
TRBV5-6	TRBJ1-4	ASSLVRGTSIEKLF
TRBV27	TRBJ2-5	ASSLVEQGTQY
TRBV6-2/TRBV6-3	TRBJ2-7	ASSYLAASGRREQY
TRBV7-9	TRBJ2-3	ASSLVSREDTQY
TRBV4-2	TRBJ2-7	ASSQDVKLAGGEQY
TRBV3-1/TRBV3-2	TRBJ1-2	ASSPSVVGRGGYT
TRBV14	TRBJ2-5	ASSQAGTAETQY
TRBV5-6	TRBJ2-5	ASSLVLGGQETQY
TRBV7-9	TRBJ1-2	ASTRSGGADGYT
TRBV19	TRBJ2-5	ASSIGAAQETQY
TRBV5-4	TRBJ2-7	ASSSGRSGSYEQY
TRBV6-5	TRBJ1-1	ASRPQGNTEAF
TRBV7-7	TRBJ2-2	ASSLTENTGELF
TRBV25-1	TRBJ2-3	ASSEYRGKTTDTQY
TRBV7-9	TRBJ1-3	ASSLRQGTGNTIY
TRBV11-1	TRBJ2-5	ASSLAFSGTQETQY
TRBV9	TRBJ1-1	ASSVATGPGTEAF
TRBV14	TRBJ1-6	ASSQGAGSYTPLH
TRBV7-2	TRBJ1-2	ASSLDGSYGYT
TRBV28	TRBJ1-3	ASSAGGGRLGNTIY
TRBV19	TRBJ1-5	ASSLQTATGYSNQPQH
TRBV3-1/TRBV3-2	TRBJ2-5	ASSQVPGVAGETQY
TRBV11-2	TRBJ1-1	ASSLGFASRTEAF
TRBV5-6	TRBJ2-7	ASSHSDRGPYEQY
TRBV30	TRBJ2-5	AWTVGQETQY
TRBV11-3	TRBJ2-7	ASSLSDRTYEQY
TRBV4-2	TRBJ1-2	ASSQDLSGGTVYGYT
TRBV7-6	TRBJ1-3	ASSLYLGNTIY
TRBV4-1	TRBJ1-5	ASSQEGPTGDQPQH
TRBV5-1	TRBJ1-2	ASSPPGQGVDGYT
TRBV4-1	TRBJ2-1	ASSQTGTSSYNEQF
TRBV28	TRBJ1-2	ASSLGAPGYT